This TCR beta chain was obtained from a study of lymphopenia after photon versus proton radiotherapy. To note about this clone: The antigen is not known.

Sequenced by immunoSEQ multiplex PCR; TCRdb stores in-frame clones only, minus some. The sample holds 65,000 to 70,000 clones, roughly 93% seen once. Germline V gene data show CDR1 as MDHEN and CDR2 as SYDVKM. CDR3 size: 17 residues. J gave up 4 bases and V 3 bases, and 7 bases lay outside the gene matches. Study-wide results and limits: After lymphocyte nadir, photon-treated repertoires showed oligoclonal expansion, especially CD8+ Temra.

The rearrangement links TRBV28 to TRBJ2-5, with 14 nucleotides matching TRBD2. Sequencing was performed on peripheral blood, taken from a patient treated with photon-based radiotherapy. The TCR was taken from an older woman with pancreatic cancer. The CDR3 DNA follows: TGTGCCAGCAGTTTCCAGGGACTAGCGGGAGTGGGAGAGACCCAGTACTTC. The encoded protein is CASSFQGLAGVGETQYF.